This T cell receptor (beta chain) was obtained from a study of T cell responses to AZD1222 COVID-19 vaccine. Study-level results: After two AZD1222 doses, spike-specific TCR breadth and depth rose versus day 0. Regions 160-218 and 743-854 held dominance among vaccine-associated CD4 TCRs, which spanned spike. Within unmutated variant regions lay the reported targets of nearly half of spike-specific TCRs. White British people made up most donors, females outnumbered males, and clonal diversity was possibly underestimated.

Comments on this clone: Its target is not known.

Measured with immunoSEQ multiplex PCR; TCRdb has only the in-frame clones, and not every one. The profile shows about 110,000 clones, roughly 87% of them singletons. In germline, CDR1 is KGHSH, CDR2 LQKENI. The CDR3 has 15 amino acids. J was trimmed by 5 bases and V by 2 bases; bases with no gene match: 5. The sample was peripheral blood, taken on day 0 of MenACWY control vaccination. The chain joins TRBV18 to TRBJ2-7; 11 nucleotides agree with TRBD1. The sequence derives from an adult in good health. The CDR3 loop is CASSPTWTGGNEQYF. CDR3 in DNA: TGTGCCAGCTCACCAACTTGGACAGGGGGCAACGAGCAGTACTTC.